This TCR beta chain was sequenced in a study of radiation and T cells in renal cell carcinoma. Study observations and caveats: From baseline, blood top tumor clonotypes peaked at 2 weeks post-radiation.

The table came from immunoSEQ multiplex PCR; TCRdb's copy has only in-frame clones and leaves some out. The sample records roughly 90,000 clones, around four fifths being singletons. About this clone: Its antigen is undetermined.

The CDR3 length is 14 residues. V lost 1 base and J lost 0, with 4 bases in between. Germline CDR1 is SEHNR and CDR2 is FQNEAQ (reference sequence). Indicated time point: blood 4 weeks post-SBRT, at nephrectomy. Treatment here: 15 Gy SBRT to primary tumor, nephrectomy 4 weeks later. Serial blood draws occurred at baseline and 2 and 4 weeks post-SBRT. This clonotype was sampled from a man in his forties or fifties with renal cell carcinoma. Specimen: blood, collected from a patient whose treatment included radiotherapy and nephrectomy. V usage is TRBV7-9 and J usage is TRBJ1-3; D is undetermined. The DNA for the CDR3 is TGTGCCAGCAGCTTAGGCAGCTCTGGAAACACCATATATTTT. Its translation is CASSLGSSGNTIYF.